The next 6 T cell receptor beta chains were all read from a single sample in a study of beta chain features in type 1 diabetes. Expressed TCRB transcripts were sequenced, since all the RNA that had been isolated was reverse transcribed. TCRdb keeps only in-frame clones here, not all; method: immunoSEQ multiplex PCR. The data show roughly 450,000 clones, with 11% to 15% seen just once and 0.035% to 0.045% held by the top ten. Sequenced sample: naive CD4+ T cells from blood. Receptor source: a man aged 25 to 40 in good health.

This clone occurred many times. The chain couples TRBV30 to TRBJ2-6; the D is unclear. V was cut by 4 bases and J by 4 bases, with 14 bases left in between. The CDR3 contains 15 residues. Germline V gene sequence: CDR1 GTSNPN, CDR2 SVGIG (reference sequence). The CDR3 sequence: CAWTKGPGGANVLTF. Here the CDR3 DNA reads TGTGCCTGGACGAAAGGCCCTGGGGGGGCCAACGTCCTGACTTTC.

In its sample, this clone was seen a few times. The chain recombines TRBV27 with TRBJ1-5; possibly TRBD1 for D (5 bases). This CDR3 is built from 15 residues. The V end lost 5 bases, the J end lost 2 bases, and 13 bases lay between the germline ends. Germline CDR1 reads MNHEY; CDR2 reads SMNVEV (reference sequence). CDR3 protein: CASSRIGEGNQPQHF. CDR3 sequence (DNA): TGTGCCAGCAGTAGAATAGGGGAAGGCAATCAGCCCCAGCATTTT.

V gene TRBV6-1 combines with J gene TRBJ2-3, with TRBD2 matching over 8 bases. The CDR3 length is 14 residues. The ends lost 4 bases at V and 5 bases at J; junction bases unmatched: 5. Germline lookup yields CDR1 MNHNS and CDR2 SASEGT. The CDR3, as DNA: TGTGCCAGCAGTGCGGGGGGGCATGGAGATACGCAGTATTTT. It is translated as CASSAGGHGDTQYF.

The V and J genes are TRBV7-8 and TRBJ2-7; the D gene is possibly TRBD2 (6 bases). Trimming stripped 5 bases from V and 1 base from J, with 18 bases between. Germline values: CDR1 SGHVS, CDR2 FQNEAQ. The CDR3 spans 16 residues. The CDR3 protein is CASSRQRLGGSYEQYV. CDR3 bases: TGTGCCAGCAGCCGCCAACGTTTGGGGGGATCCTACGAGCAGTACGTC.

The chain uses TRBV13 and TRBJ1-3; D gene unclear. The CDR3 loop spans 16 amino acids. Germline V gene data show CDR1 as PRHDT and CDR2 as FYEKMQ (reference sequence). Trimming took off 5 bases at V and 8 bases at J, with 22 bases between the two ends. CDR3 region: CASSTLREANGDTIYF. DNA of the CDR3: TGTGCCAGCAGCACCCTCCGGGAGGCCAACGGAGACACCATATATTTT.

The genes are TRBV7-9 and TRBJ2-1; D may be TRBD2 (5 bases). V was pared by 4 bases and J by 0 bases, with 10 bases between. Per germline, CDR1 SEHNR and CDR2 FQNEAQ (reference sequence). The CDR3 is 15 residues long. The CDR3 region is CASSSGGGSYNEQFF. The CDR3 DNA sequence: TGTGCCAGCAGCTCTGGCGGAGGCTCCTACAATGAGCAGTTCTTC.